This TCR beta chain is drawn from a study of cytomegalovirus exposure and HLA in healthy donors. 13 Jbeta primers and 60 Vbeta primers were used for the PCR. Profiled with immunoSEQ multiplex PCR; TCRdb holds only in-frame clones, not every one. The table has about 140,000 clones, about three quarters seen once; the top ten hold approximately 3.9%. The length of the CDR3 is 13 residues. CDR1 and CDR2 from the germline V gene are MGHDK and SYGVNS. With 5 bases removed from V and 4 bases from J, the gap between germline ends came to 12 bases. The receptor comes from a man over 45 in good health and CMV-seropositive. The specimen sequenced was PBMCs. The rearrangement uses TRBV25-1 and TRBJ2-7, with D tentatively TRBD2 (6 bases). CDR3 protein: CASSRVGSYEQYF. CDR3 in DNA: TGTGCCAGCAGTAGGGTCGGGAGTTACGAGCAGTACTTC.